A selection of T cell receptor beta chains follows, all from one sample in a study of blood T cell repertoires in COVID-19. TCRdb keeps only in-frame clones here, not all; method: immunoSEQ multiplex PCR. The repertoire holds under 200,000 clones, with less than 85% as singletons. Input material: PBMCs or T cells enriched from blood (not recorded which). All receptors come from a woman in her sixties or seventies with acute COVID-19. CDR3s include the opening cysteine and the closing phenylalanine or tryptophan. D genes are given only for firm matches. Clone sizes are given selectively: once, few, many, or a class where the clone is expanded.

abundance: .; j_gene: TRBJ1-2; d_gene: TRBD1; v_gene: TRBV29-1; CDR3nt: TGCAGCGGGGGGGACAGTTATGGCTACACCTTC; CDR3aa: CSGGDSYGYTF
abundance: many; j_gene: TRBJ2-5; d_gene: TRBD1; v_gene: TRBV25-1; CDR3nt: TGTGCCAGCAGTGACTGGACAGGGGTAGAGACCCAGTACTTC; CDR3aa: CASSDWTGVETQYF
abundance: .; j_gene: TRBJ2-1; d_gene: TRBD1; v_gene: TRBV7-2; CDR3nt: TGTGCCAGCAGCTTAGGGGGACAGGGTGCCTACAATGAGCAGTTCTTC; CDR3aa: CASSLGGQGAYNEQFF
abundance: once; j_gene: TRBJ2-5; d_gene: .; v_gene: TRBV7-9; CDR3nt: TGTGCCAGCAGTCCCGGGGGTGGGGAGACCCAGTACTTC; CDR3aa: CASSPGGGETQYF
abundance: .; j_gene: TRBJ1-2; d_gene: TRBD1; v_gene: TRBV6-2/TRBV6-3; CDR3nt: TGTGCCAGCAGTGTCCGGGACAGCTATGGCTACACCTTC; CDR3aa: CASSVRDSYGYTF
abundance: .; j_gene: TRBJ2-2; d_gene: .; v_gene: TRBV5-1; CDR3nt: TGCGCCAGCAGCTTGGTGGACAGTAACACCGGGGAGCTGTTTTTT; CDR3aa: CASSLVDSNTGELFF
abundance: once; j_gene: TRBJ2-3; d_gene: TRBD2; v_gene: TRBV14; CDR3nt: TGTGCCAGCAGCCAAGATCGAACTAGCGGGAGATTGGCTACGCAGTATTTT; CDR3aa: CASSQDRTSGRLATQYF
abundance: .; j_gene: TRBJ1-1; d_gene: .; v_gene: TRBV6-1; CDR3nt: TGTGCCAGCAGTGAAATACAGAACCGGCAAGCTTTCTTT; CDR3aa: CASSEIQNRQAFF
abundance: .; j_gene: TRBJ2-1; d_gene: .; v_gene: TRBV10-3; CDR3nt: TGTGCCATCAGTTTCAGGGGAGACGAGCAGTTCTTC; CDR3aa: CAISFRGDEQFF
abundance: .; j_gene: TRBJ2-1; d_gene: TRBD1; v_gene: TRBV10-3; CDR3nt: TGTGCCATGAGGGACAGCGCCCAGTCAGTCAATGAGCAGTTCTTC; CDR3aa: CAMRDSAQSVNEQFF
abundance: .; j_gene: TRBJ1-5; d_gene: .; v_gene: TRBV2; CDR3nt: TGTGCCAGCAGTGTCAGCAGGGTCAATCAGCCCCAGCATTTT; CDR3aa: CASSVSRVNQPQHF
abundance: .; j_gene: TRBJ2-2; d_gene: .; v_gene: TRBV7-9; CDR3nt: TGTGCCAGCAGCTTAGGGATCTCAGGGGACGGGGAGCTGTTTTTT; CDR3aa: CASSLGISGDGELFF
abundance: .; j_gene: TRBJ2-3; d_gene: .; v_gene: TRBV18; CDR3nt: TGTGCCAGCTCACCATTCACACGAGACGGGGGCACAGATACGCAGTATTTT; CDR3aa: CASSPFTRDGGTDTQYF
abundance: .; j_gene: TRBJ2-5; d_gene: .; v_gene: TRBV5-8; CDR3nt: TGTGCCAGCAGCGGGGGGACTACCAGGGGAGAGACCCAGTACTTC; CDR3aa: CASSGGTTRGETQYF
abundance: once; j_gene: TRBJ2-3; d_gene: .; v_gene: TRBV27; CDR3nt: TGTGCCAGCAGGTCAGGGGCTAGCACAGATACGCAGTATTTT; CDR3aa: CASRSGASTDTQYF
abundance: .; j_gene: TRBJ1-2; d_gene: TRBD1; v_gene: TRBV3-1/TRBV3-2; CDR3nt: TGTGCCAGCAGCCAAGGACAGGGGGCGGGCTATGGCTACACCTTC; CDR3aa: CASSQGQGAGYGYTF
abundance: once; j_gene: TRBJ2-2; d_gene: TRBD2; v_gene: TRBV6-4; CDR3nt: TGTGCCAGCCGAGCGGCAGCGGGGTGGGGCACCGGGGAGCTGTTTTTT; CDR3aa: CASRAAAGWGTGELFF
abundance: .; j_gene: TRBJ2-1; d_gene: TRBD2; v_gene: TRBV5-1; CDR3nt: TGCGCCAGCAGCCTGTCACTAGCGGGAAGCAATGAGCAGTTCTTC; CDR3aa: CASSLSLAGSNEQFF
abundance: .; j_gene: TRBJ1-3; d_gene: .; v_gene: TRBV5-4; CDR3nt: TGTGCCAGCAGCTCCCTGGGAAACACCATATATTTT; CDR3aa: CASSSLGNTIYF
abundance: .; j_gene: TRBJ2-1; d_gene: .; v_gene: TRBV11-3; CDR3nt: TGTGCCAGCAGCTTAGGACCCCTAGTAGGAGCCAATGAGCAGTTCTTC; CDR3aa: CASSLGPLVGANEQFF
abundance: .; j_gene: TRBJ1-6; d_gene: .; v_gene: TRBV7-2; CDR3nt: TGTGCCAGCAGCTTAGGCGACAGGCCCTCACCCCTCCACTTT; CDR3aa: CASSLGDRPSPLHF
abundance: few; j_gene: TRBJ2-1; d_gene: .; v_gene: TRBV7-6; CDR3nt: TGTGCCAGCAGCCGCCGCTATGGAGCACGCTCCTACAATGAGCAGTTCTTC; CDR3aa: CASSRRYGARSYNEQFF
abundance: .; j_gene: TRBJ2-3; d_gene: .; v_gene: TRBV20-1; CDR3nt: TGCAGTGCTAGTTTATTCAGGGGAACAGATACGCAGTATTTT; CDR3aa: CSASLFRGTDTQYF
abundance: few; j_gene: TRBJ2-7; d_gene: TRBD1; v_gene: TRBV11-2; CDR3nt: TGTGCCAGCAGCGTAAGGACAGGGGGAATAACCGAGCAGTACTTC; CDR3aa: CASSVRTGGITEQYF
abundance: .; j_gene: TRBJ1-2; d_gene: .; v_gene: TRBV5-1; CDR3nt: TGCGCCAGCAGCTTGGGGGCCCAGCTATATGGCTACACCTTC; CDR3aa: CASSLGAQLYGYTF
abundance: .; j_gene: TRBJ2-1; d_gene: .; v_gene: TRBV21-1; CDR3nt: TGTGCCAGCAGCAAATTGGGGGACAGTTTTGGGGGCAATGAGCAGTTCTTC; CDR3aa: CASSKLGDSFGGNEQFF
abundance: .; j_gene: TRBJ2-2; d_gene: .; v_gene: TRBV5-5; CDR3nt: TGTGCCAGCAGCTTACGTGAGACCGGGGAGCTGTTTTTT; CDR3aa: CASSLRETGELFF
abundance: .; j_gene: TRBJ1-2; d_gene: .; v_gene: TRBV7-2; CDR3nt: TGTGCCAGCAGCGCCGATGTTTCAGGACTGAACTATGGCTACACCTTC; CDR3aa: CASSADVSGLNYGYTF
abundance: few; j_gene: TRBJ1-2; d_gene: .; v_gene: TRBV19; CDR3nt: TGTGCCAGTAGTATTTTCGGGGAGGGCTCGGCGTATGGCTACACCTTC; CDR3aa: CASSIFGEGSAYGYTF
abundance: .; j_gene: TRBJ2-1; d_gene: TRBD2; v_gene: TRBV7-9; CDR3nt: TGTGCCAGCAGCTTAGGACTAGCGGTCCTCTTC; CDR3aa: CASSLGLAVLF
abundance: .; j_gene: TRBJ1-1; d_gene: TRBD1; v_gene: TRBV4-1; CDR3nt: TGCGCCAGCAGCCAGGACGAACGACCGGGACAGGGGCTGGCTTTCTTT; CDR3aa: CASSQDERPGQGLAFF
abundance: .; j_gene: TRBJ1-5; d_gene: TRBD1; v_gene: TRBV7-9; CDR3nt: TGTGCCAGCAGCTCGCAGGGGGCTATGCCCCAGCATTTT; CDR3aa: CASSSQGAMPQHF
abundance: .; j_gene: TRBJ2-1; d_gene: .; v_gene: TRBV6-5; CDR3nt: TGTGCCAGCAGTACTCAGGCTTATGAGCAGTTCTTC; CDR3aa: CASSTQAYEQFF
abundance: .; j_gene: TRBJ2-6; d_gene: TRBD1; v_gene: TRBV23-1; CDR3nt: TGCGCCAGCAGTCAATCAAGGGACAGGGTCCCTGGGGCCAACGTCCTGACTTTC; CDR3aa: CASSQSRDRVPGANVLTF
abundance: .; j_gene: TRBJ2-7; d_gene: TRBD2; v_gene: TRBV6-1; CDR3nt: TGTGCCAGCAGCGAAGTGGGGGGGAAAATCTACGAGCAGTACTTC; CDR3aa: CASSEVGGKIYEQYF